The T cell receptor beta chain under discussion was sequenced for a study of CD8 T cells in ankylosing spondylitis. General study findings and limits: Made up of under 10 highly homologous variants, a TCR beta motif appeared characteristic of ankylosing spondylitis blood. Disease-linked clones displayed a CD8+ phenotype and appeared relatively rarely in peripheral blood. Prior work had noted some motif variants in reactive arthritis blood and synovial fluid.

Construction of TCR beta libraries was performed using quantitative 5'-RACE with molecular barcodes. TCRdb itself ran the 5' RACE reads through MiXCR, one entry per CDR3 protein. In the table there are hundreds of thousands of distinct CDR3 sequences, about 9.1% of which are singletons. Worth noting for this clonotype: Its matching antigen is unknown.

V trimming: 2 bases; J trimming: 2 bases; junction bases outside the gene matches: 2. This CDR3 comprises 15 residues. CDR1 is SGHRS and CDR2 is YFSETQ in the germline V gene. Sequenced: blood, either unsorted or a sorted T cell fraction (not recorded which). This chain links TRBV5-1 with TRBJ2-2, with TRBD2 identical over 8 bases. The TCR sequence derives from a male donor with ankylosing spondylitis or in good health (not recorded which). The CDR3 region is CASSFIAGNTGELFF. The CDR3 coding sequence is TGCGCCAGCAGCTTTATAGCGGGAAACACCGGGGAGCTGTTTTTT. The entire variable domain, with the rest obtained from reference TRBV5-1 and TRBJ2-2, is as follows: KAGVTQTPRYLIKTRGQQVTLSCSPISGHRSVSWYQQTPGQGLQFLFEYFSETQRNKGNFPGRFSGRQFSNSRSEMNVSTLELGDSALYLCASSFIAGNTGELFFGEGSRLTVL.